This is a list of T cell receptor beta chains from one sample in a study of pediatric ulcerative colitis. Generated by immunoSEQ multiplex PCR, the TCRdb table keeps only in-frame clones and is missing some. The table includes roughly 49,000 clones, 60% to 85% detected once. Sequences were obtained from gut tissue. The source of these receptors is a girl aged 5-17 years with moderate ulcerative colitis. Both conserved end residues are part of each CDR3. The D gene is left open where the match is weak. Expanded clones get a size class; other rows say once, few or many, or leave the size out.

TRBJ2-1,.,TRBV15,16,.,TGTGCCACCAGCCTTATAACGGCGGGGATCGACAATGAGCAGTTCTTC,CATSLITAGIDNEQFF
TRBJ2-3,.,TRBV6-1,12,.,TGTGCCAGCAGTGAATCGCTGAGTACGCAGTATTTT,CASSESLSTQYF
TRBJ2-1,TRBD2,TRBV19,14,.,TGTGCGAGTAGTATGGCGGGAGGGCCCAATGAGCAGTTCTTC,CASSMAGGPNEQFF
TRBJ1-2,.,TRBV6-1,13,few,TGTGCCAGCAGGGGGTACGGCCCTGATGGCTACACCTTC,CASRGYGPDGYTF
TRBJ2-7,.,TRBV14,13,.,TGTGCCAGCAGCCCAGCTTCTAGCATTGAGCAGTACTTC,CASSPASSIEQYF
TRBJ1-1,.,TRBV27,17,few,TGTGCCAGCAGTTTATCGGTGACAGGAGGACTGAACACTGAAGCTTTCTTT,CASSLSVTGGLNTEAFF
TRBJ2-1,.,TRBV4-3,17,.,TGCGCCAGCAGCCAAGGGGGGGGGCTCGGCTCCTACAATGAGCAGTTCTTC,CASSQGGGLGSYNEQFF
TRBJ1-5,TRBD1,TRBV19,14,.,TGTGCCAGTAGTTTGGGACAGGGCAATCAGCCCCAGCATTTT,CASSLGQGNQPQHF
TRBJ1-5,.,TRBV2,15,few,TGTGCCAGCAGTGATCTTGATTGGGGCCGTCAGCCCCAGCATTTT,CASSDLDWGRQPQHF
TRBJ1-5,.,TRBV5-4,13,.,TGTGCCAGCAGCGCCGGAAGCAATCAGCCCCAGCATTTT,CASSAGSNQPQHF
TRBJ1-3,.,TRBV4-1,15,.,TGCGCCAGCAGCCCAGGGCCGAACTCTGGAAACACCATATATTTT,CASSPGPNSGNTIYF
TRBJ2-3,TRBD2,TRBV5-1,16,once,TGCGCCAGCAGCTTTCGACTAGCTCCCATGGCCGATACGCAGTATTTT,CASSFRLAPMADTQYF
TRBJ1-3,.,TRBV18,15,.,TGTGCCAGCTCAGCGTCTACAGGGCAGGGAAACACCATATATTTT,CASSASTGQGNTIYF
TRBJ1-6,TRBD1,TRBV5-4,15,.,TGTGCCAGCAGCTTGGGACAGGGATATAATTCACCCCTCCACTTT,CASSLGQGYNSPLHF
TRBJ1-6,.,TRBV13,11,.,TGTGCCAGCAGCGGCAATTCACCCCTCCACTTT,CASSGNSPLHF
TRBJ2-1,.,TRBV19,14,.,TGTGCCAGTAGTGGATCCGGCTCCTACAATGAGCAGTTCTTC,CASSGSGSYNEQFF
TRBJ1-2,.,TRBV28,13,.,TGTGCCAGCAGTTTATCCAGGTGGTATGGCTACACCTTC,CASSLSRWYGYTF
TRBJ2-5,.,TRBV4-3,12,.,TGCGCCAGCAGCCAAGATCGAAAGACCCAGTACTTC,CASSQDRKTQYF
TRBJ2-3,TRBD1,TRBV5-4,15,.,TGTGCCAGCAGCTTCCGGGACAGTTACACAGATACGCAGTATTTT,CASSFRDSYTDTQYF
TRBJ2-1,.,TRBV7-3,13,.,TGTGCCAGCAGCTTTCAGGGGAACAATGAGCAGTTCTTC,CASSFQGNNEQFF
TRBJ2-5,TRBD1,TRBV5-6,14,.,TGTGCCAGCAGCTCAGGGACAGCCCGGGAGACCCAGTACTTC,CASSSGTARETQYF
TRBJ1-2,.,TRBV9,15,few,TGTGCCAGCAGCCCATGGACAACCCCTGGGTATGGCTACACCTTC,CASSPWTTPGYGYTF